Below, 27 T cell receptor beta chains from the same sample are listed, as sequenced in a study of blood T cell repertoires in COVID-19. Method: immunoSEQ multiplex PCR; TCRdb's copy keeps in-frame clones and lacks some. This sample yields roughly 180,000 clones, of which 90% to 95% are seen a single time; 0.6% to 0.8% belongs to the top ten. Sequenced: peripheral blood. The receptor set was obtained from a man aged 30 to 45 with COVID-19, enrolled during active disease.

The chain employs TRBV2 and TRBJ1-3, with unresolved D. The CDR3 covers 14 residues. Germline-derived CDR1 and CDR2 are SNHLY and FYNNEI. The germline V and J ends were trimmed by 2 bases and 3 bases, with 8 bases remaining between them. CDR3 nucleotides: TGTGCCAGCAGTGAACAGGAACATGGAAACACCATATATTTT. Translating gives CASSEQEHGNTIYF.

This chain uses TRBV11-2 with TRBJ2-3; 7 bases map to TRBD2. The CDR3 consists of 14 residues. V gave up 5 bases and J gave up 1 base; unmatched junction bases: 3. Germline V lookup: CDR1 SGHAT, CDR2 FQNNGV. CDR3 coding DNA: TGTGCCAGCAGCCGGGGGGTTGGCACAGATACGCAGTATTTT. It encodes CASSRGVGTDTQYF.

The chain recombines TRBV7-3 with TRBJ2-1; 14 bases are a match to TRBD2. CDR1 and CDR2 (germline): SGHTA, FQGTGA. The junction had 5 bases not matched to a gene; V was cut back by 4 bases and J by 6 bases. This CDR3 region has 16 residues. This CDR3 is CASSSGTSGGLNEQFF. For the CDR3, the DNA is TGTGCCAGCAGCTCTGGGACTAGCGGGGGCCTCAATGAGCAGTTCTTC.

V gene TRBV3-1 (or the pseudogene TRBV3-2) combines with J gene TRBJ1-2, with TRBD1 matching over 8 bases. Per the germline V gene, CDR1 is LGHDT and CDR2 is YNNKEL (reference sequence). V lost 3 bases and J lost 3; bases outside the gene matches: 3. The CDR3 loop spans 14 amino acids. The CDR3 loop is CASSQGQAYYGYTF. CDR3 sequence (DNA): TGTGCCAGCAGCCAGGGACAGGCCTACTATGGCTACACCTTC.

This chain connects TRBV3-1 (or the pseudogene TRBV3-2) to TRBJ2-2; 11 bases are shared with TRBD2. Germline CDR1 LGHDT, CDR2 YNNKEL (reference sequence). With V trimmed by 7 bases and J by 0 bases, 16 bases remained unmatched. The CDR3 length is 20 residues. CDR3 sequence reads: CASKPTIPGLAATNTGELFF. The CDR3 DNA sequence: TGTGCCAGCAAGCCGACGATTCCGGGACTAGCGGCGACGAACACCGGGGAGCTGTTTTTT.

This rearrangement joins TRBV4-1 to TRBJ2-1; TRBD2 matches 9 bases. The V and J ends lost 1 base and 7 bases, in that order; junction bases with no gene match: 11. Germline lookup yields CDR1 MGHRA and CDR2 YSYEKL. The CDR3 has 17 residues. Here the CDR3 DNA reads TGCGCCAGCAGCCAAGTTTCCTTGCGGGGGGGCAAGAATGAGCAGTTCTTC. This sequence encodes CASSQVSLRGGKNEQFF.

The rearrangement links TRBV3-1 (or the pseudogene TRBV3-2) to TRBJ1-3; tentatively, D is TRBD1 (5 bases). CDR3 size: 14 residues. Between the trimmed V and J ends, which lost 0 bases and 4 bases, there was a span of 7 bases. Germline loops: CDR1 LGHDT, CDR2 YNNKEL (reference sequence). CDR3 DNA: TGTGCCAGCAGCCAAGAGGGACTCGGAAACACCATATATTTT. Its translation: CASSQEGLGNTIYF.

This chain joins TRBV24-1 and TRBJ1-5; the D is unclear. The CDR3 covers 13 residues. CDR1 is KGHDR, CDR2 SFDVKD, per germline. V was shortened by 4 bases and J by 3 bases, with 6 bases between the two germline ends. The CDR3 is CATSESYNQPQHF. Here the CDR3 DNA reads TGTGCCACCAGTGAATCCTACAATCAGCCCCAGCATTTT.

The chain carries TRBV7-3 and TRBJ2-2; 8 nucleotides line up with TRBD1. Germline CDR1 is SGHTA and CDR2 is FQGTGA. The CDR3 extends over 15 amino acids. The V segment lost 5 bases and the J segment 5 bases; nucleotides outside the gene matches: 7. The CDR3 DNA is TGTGCCAGCAGCCAGGGGGCAGGGAGAACCGGGGAGCTGTTTTTT. It codes for CASSQGAGRTGELFF. Together with reference TRBV7-3 and TRBJ2-2, the CDR3 gives the full variable domain: GAGVSQTPSNKVTEKGKYVELRCDPISGHTALYWYRQSLGQGPEFLIYFQGTGAADDSGLPNDRFFAVRPEGSVSTLKIQRTERGDSAVYLCASSQGAGRTGELFFGEGSRLTVL.

The chain is built from TRBV6-2 or TRBV6-3 and TRBJ1-5; TRBD1 is a possible D gene (6 bases). From germline, CDR1 is MNHEY and CDR2 SVGEGT. This CDR3 is built from 14 residues. Trimming left V 3 bases short and J 6 bases short, with 12 bases between. The CDR3 is CASSYLQGIQPQHF. In nucleotides, the CDR3 is TGTGCCAGCAGTTATTTACAGGGTATTCAGCCCCAGCATTTT.

The chain employs TRBV19 and TRBJ2-2; TRBD1 matches at 7 bases. Germline CDR1 LNHDA, CDR2 SQIVND (reference sequence). The CDR3 runs 15 residues. V shed 7 bases, J shed 1 base, and the junction held 6 bases outside the gene matches. CDR3 region: CASKKGQENTGELFF. The DNA of the CDR3 is TGTGCCAGTAAAAAAGGACAGGAGAACACCGGGGAGCTGTTTTTT. The full variable domain, its missing parts supplied by reference TRBV19 and TRBJ2-2, is DGGITQSPKYLFRKEGQNVTLSCEQNLNHDAMYWYRQDPGQGLRLIYYSQIVNDFQKGDIAEGYSVSREKKESFPLTVTSAQKNPTAFYLCASKKGQENTGELFFGEGSRLTVL.

V and J are TRBV19 and TRBJ2-1; 7 nucleotides match TRBD2. From germline, CDR1 is LNHDA and CDR2 SQIVND (reference sequence). V shed 3 bases, J shed 7 bases, and the junction held 3 bases outside the gene matches. The CDR3 is 13 amino acids. CDR3 loop: CASSMVGGNEQFF. Written as DNA, the CDR3 is TGTGCCAGTAGTATGGTGGGGGGGAATGAGCAGTTCTTC.

The V gene is TRBV6-6, the J gene TRBJ2-2; 8 bases are shared with TRBD1. CDR1 and CDR2 from the germline V gene are MNHNY and SVGAGI (reference sequence). The CDR3 length is 16 residues. The junction had 5 bases not matched to a gene; V was cut back by 2 bases and J by 3 bases. The CDR3 spells CASSYRTGSDTGELFF. Written as DNA, the CDR3 is TGTGCCAGCAGTTACCGGACAGGGTCTGACACCGGGGAGCTGTTTTTT.

A note on this clone: Other DNA sequences from this sample encode an identical CDR3 as well. The V call is TRBV24-1, the J call TRBJ1-5; no reliable D call. Trimming removed 2 bases at V and 7 bases at J, with 5 bases between. CDR1 is KGHDR, CDR2 SFDVKD, per germline. The CDR3 has 12 residues. CDR3 amino acids: CATSDSGQPQHF. DNA of the CDR3: TGTGCCACCAGTGATTCGGGACAGCCCCAGCATTTT.

V and J are TRBV9 and TRBJ2-7; 7 bases agree with TRBD1. The CDR3 loop spans 15 amino acids. CDR1 and CDR2 from the germline V gene are SGDLS and YYNGEE. Losses at the gene ends were 0 bases for V and 0 bases for J; bases not matched to a gene: 3. The chain's CDR3 is CASSVEWDSSYEQYF. Written as DNA, the CDR3 is TGTGCCAGCAGCGTAGAGTGGGACAGCTCCTACGAGCAGTACTTC.

The V gene is TRBV9, the J gene TRBJ2-1; 9 bases match TRBD2. CDR1 is SGDLS and CDR2 is YYNGEE in the germline V gene. The CDR3 is 16 amino acids. The trim removed 0 bases at V and 4 bases at J, leaving 5 bases unmatched. The CDR3 protein is CASSVVASGAYNEQFF. For the CDR3, the DNA is TGTGCCAGCAGCGTAGTGGCTAGCGGGGCGTACAATGAGCAGTTCTTC.

The chain couples TRBV7-6 to TRBJ2-1; 8 bases agree with TRBD2. CDR3 size: 15 residues. Germline V gives CDR1 SGHVS, CDR2 FNYEAQ. Trimming cost V 2 bases and J 0 bases; bases outside gene matches: 0. CDR3 in DNA: TGTGCCAGCAGCTTAAGCGGGGGCTCCTACAATGAGCAGTTCTTC. The encoded protein is CASSLSGGSYNEQFF.

This rearrangement joins TRBV27 to TRBJ2-2, with 7 nucleotides matching TRBD1. V lost 2 bases to trimming and J lost 3 bases; unmatched junction nucleotides: 9. Germline V CDR1 and CDR2: MNHEY, SMNVEV (reference sequence). This CDR3 is built from 17 residues. The CDR3 sequence is CASSLRGQSVYTGELFF. The CDR3 DNA follows: TGTGCCAGCAGTTTACGGGGACAGTCCGTTTACACCGGGGAGCTGTTTTTT.

DNA of the CDR3: TGTGCCAGCAGCCTGGGACCGGGGGGGGAAAAACTGTTTTTT. It translates to CASSLGPGGEKLFF. This chain joins TRBV7-6 and TRBJ1-4; possibly TRBD1 for D (5 bases). V gave up 5 bases and J gave up 8 bases, with 15 bases separating them. CDR3 length: 14 residues. Germline CDR1 SGHVS, CDR2 FNYEAQ.

The chain employs TRBV6-2 or TRBV6-3 and TRBJ2-3; a possible D gene is TRBD1 (6 bases). Deletions cut 5 bases from V and 1 base from J, with 10 bases between. Germline values: CDR1 MNHEY, CDR2 SVGEGT. There are 14 residues in the CDR3. The CDR3 is CASSRQAGTDTQYF. Written as DNA, the CDR3 is TGTGCCAGCAGTCGACAGGCCGGCACAGATACGCAGTATTTT.

The chain has TRBV2 and TRBJ2-5; no firm D call. CDR1 is SNHLY, CDR2 FYNNEI, per germline. This CDR3 is 14 amino acids long. The V and J ends lost 4 bases and 4 bases respectively, with 13 bases between them. The CDR3 nucleotides read TGTGCCAGCAGTGGGGCAGCCTTCCGAGAGACCCAGTACTTC. Translation gives CASSGAAFRETQYF.

This chain links TRBV6-5 with TRBJ1-3; D ambiguous. Germline values: CDR1 MNHEY, CDR2 SVGAGI. This CDR3 is built from 15 residues. The V end lost 8 bases, the J end lost 5 bases, and 19 bases lay between the germline ends. The CDR3 sequence is CASLPLGEGRNTIYF. In nucleotides, the CDR3 is TGTGCCAGCCTACCCCTTGGGGAGGGTAGAAACACCATATATTTT.

The rearrangement joins TRBV5-4 to TRBJ1-4; 9 nucleotides match TRBD1. The CDR3 has 17 residues. Germline trimming cut 3 bases from V and 0 bases from J; bases unmatched to any gene: 6. Germline values: CDR1 SGHNT, CDR2 YYREEE (reference sequence). The CDR3 bases are TGTGCCAGCAGCTCCCTTACAGGGGGCACAACTAATGAAAAACTGTTTTTT. Translating it yields CASSSLTGGTTNEKLFF.

The chain employs TRBV27 and TRBJ1-2; no clear D. The V gene lost 5 bases and the J gene lost 4 bases, with 14 bases spanning the gap. Germline-derived CDR1 and CDR2 are MNHEY and SMNVEV (reference sequence). The CDR3 is 14 residues long. This chain's CDR3 is CASSPTTRVYGYTF. The DNA for the CDR3 is TGTGCCAGCAGTCCAACAACACGGGTCTATGGCTACACCTTC.

The V gene is TRBV7-9, the J gene TRBJ2-1; D may be TRBD1 (6 bases). CDR3 length: 13 amino acids. CDR1 is SEHNR and CDR2 is FQNEAQ in the germline V gene (reference sequence). Trimming removed 5 bases at V and 6 bases at J, with 11 bases between. The CDR3 reads CASSADSSNEQFF. The CDR3 bases are TGTGCCAGCAGCGCGGACAGCTCCAATGAGCAGTTCTTC.

The V gene is TRBV6-5, the J gene TRBJ2-3, with 7 nucleotides matching TRBD1. This CDR3 comprises 13 residues. V was clipped by 5 bases and J by 4 bases; unmatched bases: 3. The germline V gene has CDR1 MNHEY and CDR2 SVGAGI. This CDR3 is CASSITGADTQYF. The CDR3 nucleotides are TGTGCCAGCAGTATAACAGGGGCAGATACGCAGTATTTT.

The rearrangement links TRBV6-6 to TRBJ1-4; D is uncertain. This CDR3 has 15 residues. Germline V CDR1 and CDR2: MNHNY, SVGAGI (reference sequence). V was clipped by 4 bases and J by 0 bases, with 9 bases between them. The chain's CDR3 is CASSSADSTNEKLFF. In DNA form, the CDR3 reads TGTGCCAGCAGTTCCGCAGACTCAACTAATGAAAAACTGTTTTTT.